A selection of T cell receptor beta chains follows, all from one sample in a study of blood T cell repertoires in COVID-19. Assay: immunoSEQ multiplex PCR; the TCRdb copy retains only in-frame clones and omits some. The table includes 180,000 or so clones, around 85% detected once. Sample: peripheral blood. The receptor source for this set is a woman at least 80 years old with acute or convalescent COVID-19. CDR3s include the opening cysteine and the closing phenylalanine or tryptophan. D genes are given only for firm matches.

v_call	d_call	j_call	cdr3_aa	cdr3_nt
TRBV5-4	TRBD2	TRBJ2-3	CASSAPRASGGRGGDTQYF	TGTGCCAGCAGCGCCCCTCGGGCTAGCGGGGGCCGAGGCGGAGATACGCAGTATTTT
TRBV2	-	TRBJ2-4	CASSDFGAGNIQYF	TGTGCCAGCAGTGATTTTGGGGCCGGAAACATTCAGTACTTC
TRBV9	TRBD2	TRBJ2-1	CASSVGLAGLSYNEQFF	TGTGCCAGCAGCGTAGGACTAGCGGGTCTTTCCTACAATGAGCAGTTCTTC
TRBV7-9	TRBD1	TRBJ1-2	CASSLAGTTGNYGYTF	TGTGCCAGCAGCTTAGCCGGCACGACAGGGAACTATGGCTACACCTTC
TRBV6-5	-	TRBJ1-2	CASSRAGDHYGYTF	TGTGCCAGCAGTAGGGCAGGGGATCACTATGGCTACACCTTC
TRBV27	-	TRBJ1-4	CASSLLGGGNEKLFF	TGTGCCAGCAGTTTACTGGGAGGCGGTAATGAAAAACTGTTTTTT
TRBV11-3	TRBD2	TRBJ2-2	CASSIGLAGGTGELFF	TGTGCCAGCAGCATTGGACTAGCGGGGGGTACCGGGGAGCTGTTTTTT
TRBV5-6	-	TRBJ1-5	CASSLAGSARGEPQHF	TGTGCCAGCAGCTTGGCGGGATCGGCCAGGGGAGAGCCCCAGCATTTT
TRBV10-1	-	TRBJ2-6	CASSDGLPGKAGANVLTF	TGCGCCAGCAGTGATGGACTCCCCGGAAAAGCTGGGGCCAACGTCCTGACTTTC
TRBV10-3	-	TRBJ1-5	CAISESGGANQPQHF	TGTGCCATCAGTGAGTCGGGAGGGGCCAATCAGCCCCAGCATTTT
TRBV19	-	TRBJ1-1	CASSIPSGGNTEAFF	TGTGCCAGTAGTATCCCAAGCGGAGGGAACACTGAAGCTTTCTTT
TRBV3-1/TRBV3-2	-	TRBJ1-2	CASSPPPSPPANYGYTF	TGTGCCAGCAGCCCCCCCCCATCGCCGCCGGCTAACTATGGCTACACCTTC
TRBV30	-	TRBJ1-1	CAWSDDSHTEAFF	TGTGCCTGGAGTGACGACAGCCACACTGAAGCTTTCTTT